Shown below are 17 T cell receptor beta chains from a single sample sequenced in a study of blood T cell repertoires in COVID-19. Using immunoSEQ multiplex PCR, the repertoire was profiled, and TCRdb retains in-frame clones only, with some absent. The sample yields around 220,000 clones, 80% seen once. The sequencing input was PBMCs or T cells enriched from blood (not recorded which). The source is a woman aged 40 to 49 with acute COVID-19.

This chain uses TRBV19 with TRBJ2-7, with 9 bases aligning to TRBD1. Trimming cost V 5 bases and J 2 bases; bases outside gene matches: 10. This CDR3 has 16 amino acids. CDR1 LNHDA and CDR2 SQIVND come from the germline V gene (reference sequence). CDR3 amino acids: CASSGKGQGSPYEQYF. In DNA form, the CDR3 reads TGTGCCAGTAGTGGGAAGGGACAGGGATCCCCCTACGAGCAGTACTTC.

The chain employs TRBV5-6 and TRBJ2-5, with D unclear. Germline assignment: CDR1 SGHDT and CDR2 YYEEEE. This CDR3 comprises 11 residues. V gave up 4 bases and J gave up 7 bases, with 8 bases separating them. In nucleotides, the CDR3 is TGTGCCAGCAGCAAAACAGCGACCCAGTACTTC. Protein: CASSKTATQYF.

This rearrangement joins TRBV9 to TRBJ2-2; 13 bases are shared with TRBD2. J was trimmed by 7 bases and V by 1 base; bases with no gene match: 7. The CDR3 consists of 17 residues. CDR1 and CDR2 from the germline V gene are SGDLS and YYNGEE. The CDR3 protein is CASSVTTGTSGDGELFF. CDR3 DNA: TGTGCCAGCAGCGTAACGACCGGGACTAGCGGGGACGGGGAGCTGTTTTTT.

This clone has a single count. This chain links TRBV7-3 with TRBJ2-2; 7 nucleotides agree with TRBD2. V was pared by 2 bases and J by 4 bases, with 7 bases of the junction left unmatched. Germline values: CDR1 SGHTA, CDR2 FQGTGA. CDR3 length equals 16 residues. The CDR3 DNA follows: TGTGCCAGCAGCTTACAGGCTAGCGGACTCACCGGGGAGCTGTTTTTT. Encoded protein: CASSLQASGLTGELFF.

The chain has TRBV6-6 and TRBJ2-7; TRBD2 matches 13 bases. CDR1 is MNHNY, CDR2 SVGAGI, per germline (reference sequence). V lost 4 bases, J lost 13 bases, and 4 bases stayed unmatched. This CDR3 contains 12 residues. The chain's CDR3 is CASSSGTSGAYF. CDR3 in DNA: TGTGCCAGCAGTTCCGGGACTAGCGGGGCATACTTC.

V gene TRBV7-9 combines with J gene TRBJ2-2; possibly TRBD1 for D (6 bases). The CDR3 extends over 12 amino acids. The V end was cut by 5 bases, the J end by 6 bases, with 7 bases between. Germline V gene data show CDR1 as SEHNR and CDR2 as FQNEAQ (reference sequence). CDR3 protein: CASSTGSGELFF. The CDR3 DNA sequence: TGTGCCAGCAGCACAGGGTCCGGGGAGCTGTTTTTT.

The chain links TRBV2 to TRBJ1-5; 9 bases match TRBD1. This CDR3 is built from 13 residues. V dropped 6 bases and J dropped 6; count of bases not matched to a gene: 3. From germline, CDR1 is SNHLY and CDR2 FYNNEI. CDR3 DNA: TGTGCCAGCAGGGGACAGGGCGGTCAGCCCCAGCATTTT. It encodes CASRGQGGQPQHF.

The CDR3 region has the DNA TGTGCCAGCAGCTTAGCGCCGGGAGCTGGAACAGATACGCAGTATTTT. Its translation: CASSLAPGAGTDTQYF. The chain links TRBV7-2 to TRBJ2-3, with D possibly TRBD2 on 6 matching bases. The CDR3 is 16 amino acids. Trimming stripped 0 bases from V and 3 bases from J, with 13 bases between. CDR1 and CDR2 (germline): SGHTA, FQGNSA.

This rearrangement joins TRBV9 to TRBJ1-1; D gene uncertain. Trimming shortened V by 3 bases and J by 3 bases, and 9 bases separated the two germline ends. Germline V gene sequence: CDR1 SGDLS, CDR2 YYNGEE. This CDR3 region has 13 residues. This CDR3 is CASSGLSDTEAFF. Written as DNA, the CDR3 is TGTGCCAGCAGCGGACTTAGCGACACTGAAGCTTTCTTT.

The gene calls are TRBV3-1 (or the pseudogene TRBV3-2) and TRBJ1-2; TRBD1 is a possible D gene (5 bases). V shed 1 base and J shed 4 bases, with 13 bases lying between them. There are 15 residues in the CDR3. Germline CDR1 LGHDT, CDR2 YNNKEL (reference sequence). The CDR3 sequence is CASSQATQGPYGYTF. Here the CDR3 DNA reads TGTGCCAGCAGCCAAGCGACCCAGGGTCCCTATGGCTACACCTTC.

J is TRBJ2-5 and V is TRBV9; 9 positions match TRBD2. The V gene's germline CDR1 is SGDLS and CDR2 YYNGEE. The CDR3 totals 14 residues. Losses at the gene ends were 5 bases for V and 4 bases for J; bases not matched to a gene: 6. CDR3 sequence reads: CASSGSGRLETQYF. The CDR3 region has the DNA TGTGCCAGCAGTGGTAGCGGGAGACTAGAGACCCAGTACTTC.

The CDR3 protein is CASSVGVHILGSYNEQFF. CDR3 nucleotide sequence: TGCGCCAGCAGTGTTGGAGTTCACATCTTGGGCTCCTACAATGAGCAGTTCTTC. The genes are TRBV10-1 and TRBJ2-1, with unresolved D. The germline V and J ends were trimmed by 4 bases and 0 bases, with 19 bases remaining between them. Germline assignment: CDR1 WNHNN and CDR2 SYGVQD (reference sequence). The CDR3 contains 18 residues.

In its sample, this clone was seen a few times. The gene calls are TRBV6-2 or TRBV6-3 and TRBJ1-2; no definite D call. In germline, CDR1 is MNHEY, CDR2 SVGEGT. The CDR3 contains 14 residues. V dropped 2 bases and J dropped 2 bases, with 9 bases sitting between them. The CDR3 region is CASSYPRGNYGYTF. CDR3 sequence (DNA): TGTGCCAGCAGTTACCCGCGAGGAAACTATGGCTACACCTTC.

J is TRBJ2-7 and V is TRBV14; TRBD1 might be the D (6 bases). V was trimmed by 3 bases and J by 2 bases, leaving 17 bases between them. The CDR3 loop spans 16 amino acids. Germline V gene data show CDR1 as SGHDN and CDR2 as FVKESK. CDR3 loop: CASSHRTVSITYEQYF. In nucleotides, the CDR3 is TGTGCCAGCAGCCACAGGACAGTGTCTATCACCTACGAGCAGTACTTC. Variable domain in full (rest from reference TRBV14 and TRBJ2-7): EAGVTQFPSHSVIEKGQTVTLRCDPISGHDNLYWYRRVMGKEIKFLLHFVKESKQDESGMPNNRFLAERTGGTYSTLKVQPAELEDSGVYFCASSHRTVSITYEQYFGPGTRLTVT.

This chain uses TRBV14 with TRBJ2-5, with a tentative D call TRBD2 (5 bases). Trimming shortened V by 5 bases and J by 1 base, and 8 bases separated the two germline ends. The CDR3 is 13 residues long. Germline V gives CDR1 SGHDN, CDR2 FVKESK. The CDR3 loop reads CASSMRAQETQYF. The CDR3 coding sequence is TGTGCCAGCAGCATGAGGGCCCAAGAGACCCAGTACTTC.

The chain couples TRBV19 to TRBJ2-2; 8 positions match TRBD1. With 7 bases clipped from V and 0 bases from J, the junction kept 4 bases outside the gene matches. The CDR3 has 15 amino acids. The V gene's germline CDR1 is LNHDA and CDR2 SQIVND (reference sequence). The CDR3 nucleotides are TGTGCCAGTACCATGACAGGGGCGAACACCGGGGAGCTGTTTTTT. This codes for CASTMTGANTGELFF.

This CDR3 is CASSPDSYSNQPQHF. The CDR3 DNA reads as TGTGCCAGCAGCCCCGACAGTTATAGCAATCAGCCCCAGCATTTT. The rearrangement links TRBV5-5 to TRBJ1-5; perhaps TRBD1 as D (5 bases). CDR1 SGHKS and CDR2 YYEKEE come from the germline V gene (reference sequence). Between the trimmed V and J ends, which lost 4 bases and 0 bases, there was a span of 11 bases. The CDR3 spans 15 residues.